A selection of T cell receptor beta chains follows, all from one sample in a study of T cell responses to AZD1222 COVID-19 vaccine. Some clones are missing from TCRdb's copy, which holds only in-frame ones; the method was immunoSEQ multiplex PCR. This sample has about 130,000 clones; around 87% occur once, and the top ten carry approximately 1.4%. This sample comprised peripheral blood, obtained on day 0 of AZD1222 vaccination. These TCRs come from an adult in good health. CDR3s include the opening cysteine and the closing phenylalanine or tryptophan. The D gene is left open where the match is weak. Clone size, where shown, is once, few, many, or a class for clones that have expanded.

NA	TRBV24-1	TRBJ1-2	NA	TGTGCCACCAGTGAAAGCACGACGAATGGCTACACCTTC	CATSESTTNGYTF
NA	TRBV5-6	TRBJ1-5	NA	TGTGCCAGCAGCTCTGGCATTAGCAATCAGCCCCAGCATTTT	CASSSGISNQPQHF
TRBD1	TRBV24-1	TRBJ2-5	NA	TGTGCCACCAGTGATTCCTACCCACAGGGGCCGGAAGAGACCCAGTACTTC	CATSDSYPQGPEETQYF
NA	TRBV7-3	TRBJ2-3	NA	TGTGCCAGCAGCTTAGGGCATACGGTGAGCACAGATACGCAGTATTTT	CASSLGHTVSTDTQYF
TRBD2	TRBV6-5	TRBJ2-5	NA	TGTGCCAGCAGATCTACTAGCGGGGGCCAAGAGACCCAGTACTTC	CASRSTSGGQETQYF
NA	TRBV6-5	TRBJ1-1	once	TGTGCCAGCAGTTACTCAGGAGGGGCAGCCGAAGCTTTCTTT	CASSYSGGAAEAFF
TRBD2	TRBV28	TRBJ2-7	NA	TGTGCCAGCAGTTTAGGCGGGGGGGCCTACGAGCAGTACTTC	CASSLGGGAYEQYF
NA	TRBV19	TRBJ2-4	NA	TGTGCCAGTGTATTTCCCGGCCGGAATCAAAACATTCAGTACTTC	CASVFPGRNQNIQYF
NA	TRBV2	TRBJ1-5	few	TGTGCCAGCAGACGGGAGGCAGTCAATCAGCCCCAGCATTTT	CASRREAVNQPQHF
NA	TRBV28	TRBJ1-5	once	TGTGCCAACTCGCAGGGGTTCAAGCCCCAGCATTTT	CANSQGFKPQHF
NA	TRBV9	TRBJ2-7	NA	TGTGCCAGCAGCCCTGGGACCCGACACTCCGAGCAGTACTTC	CASSPGTRHSEQYF
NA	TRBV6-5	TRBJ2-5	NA	TGTGCCAGCAGTTACTCGGGCCTCCGAGAGACCCAGTACTTC	CASSYSGLRETQYF
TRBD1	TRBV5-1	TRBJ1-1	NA	TGCGCCAGCAGCTTGGCCTCAATCAAGACAGGGGGAGGATGGAACACTGAAGCTTTCTTT	CASSLASIKTGGGWNTEAFF
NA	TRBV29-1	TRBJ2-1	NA	TGCAGCGTGGTATCGTCAACCTCGAATGAGCAGTTCTTC	CSVVSSTSNEQFF
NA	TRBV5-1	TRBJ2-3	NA	TGCGCCAGCAGCTTGGTAGTAGATACGCAGTATTTT	CASSLVVDTQYF
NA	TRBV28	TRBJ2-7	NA	TGTGCCAGCAACCCGGGACAACTCTACGAGCAGTACTTC	CASNPGQLYEQYF
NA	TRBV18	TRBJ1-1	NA	TGTGCCAGCTCACCAAGGGGGGCAGGTTTCACTGAAGCTTTCTTT	CASSPRGAGFTEAFF
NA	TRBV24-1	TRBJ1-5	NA	TGTGCCACCAGTGTTGCTCAGAGCAATCAGCCCCAGCATTTT	CATSVAQSNQPQHF
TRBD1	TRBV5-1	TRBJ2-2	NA	TGCGCCAGCAGCTCCAGACAGGGGGTCACCGGGGAGCTGTTTTTT	CASSSRQGVTGELFF
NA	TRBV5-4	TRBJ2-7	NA	TGTGCCAGCAGCCCAAATCGGGTGCCCTACGAGCAGTACTTC	CASSPNRVPYEQYF
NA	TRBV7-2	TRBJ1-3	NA	TGTGCCAGCAGCTTAGGGGTCAGCGCGGGATGGGCCACCATATATTTT	CASSLGVSAGWATIYF
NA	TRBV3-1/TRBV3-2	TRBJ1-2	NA	TGTGCCAGCAGCCCCAGACACGGCTATGGCTACACCTTC	CASSPRHGYGYTF
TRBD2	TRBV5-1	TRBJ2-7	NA	TGCGCCAGCAGCTTTGGGCTAGCGGGGGTTGACGAGCAGTACTTC	CASSFGLAGVDEQYF
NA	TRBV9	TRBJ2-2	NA	TGTGCCAGCAGCGTAGAGGGTAGCGGCAACACCGGGGAGCTGTTTTTT	CASSVEGSGNTGELFF
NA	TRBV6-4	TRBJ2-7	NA	TGTGCCAGCAGCCAACTCCCCGGAGGAGCCCCCGAGCAGTACTTC	CASSQLPGGAPEQYF
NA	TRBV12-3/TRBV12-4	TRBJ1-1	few	TGTGCCAGCAGTCCACTCTTGAACACTGAAGCTTTCTTT	CASSPLLNTEAFF
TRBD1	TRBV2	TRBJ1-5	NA	TGTGCCAGCAGTGAGGACAGGGTAGGACAGCCCCAGCATTTT	CASSEDRVGQPQHF
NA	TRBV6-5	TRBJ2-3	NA	TGTGCCAGCAGGACGTTGGTGGCAGATACGCAGTATTTT	CASRTLVADTQYF
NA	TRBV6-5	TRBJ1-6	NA	TGTGCCAGCAGTTACTCGATCACCGGGTGGGTACCCCTCCACTTT	CASSYSITGWVPLHF
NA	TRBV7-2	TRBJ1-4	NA	TGTGCCAGCAGCACACAGGGAGGGAATGAAAAACTGTTTTTT	CASSTQGGNEKLFF
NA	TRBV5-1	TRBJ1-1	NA	TGCGCCAGCAGCTCCCGACAGCGGAACACTGAAGCTTTCTTT	CASSSRQRNTEAFF
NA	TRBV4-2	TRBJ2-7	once	TGTGCCAGCAGCCGGTCGGCAAGCTACGAGCAGTACTTC	CASSRSASYEQYF
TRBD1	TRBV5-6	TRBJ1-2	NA	TGTGCCAGCACCACGTTACCAGGGGGTGACTATGGCTACACCTTC	CASTTLPGGDYGYTF
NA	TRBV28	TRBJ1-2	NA	TGTGCCAGCAGTCGAACCAACCCCCAGGGAGTTTATGGCTACACCTTC	CASSRTNPQGVYGYTF
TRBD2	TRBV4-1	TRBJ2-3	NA	TGCGCCAGCAGCCAAGAACTAGCGGGCTATACGCAGTATTTT	CASSQELAGYTQYF
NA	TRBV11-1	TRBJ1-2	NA	TGTGCCAGCAGGGGGTTTAATCGCTATGGCTACACCTTC	CASRGFNRYGYTF
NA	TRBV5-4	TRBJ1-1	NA	TGTGCCAGCAGCCCCAAGAACACTGAAGCTTTCTTT	CASSPKNTEAFF
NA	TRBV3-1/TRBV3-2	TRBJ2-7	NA	TGTGCCAGCAGCCAAGATTGGCGGTACGAGCAGTACTTC	CASSQDWRYEQYF
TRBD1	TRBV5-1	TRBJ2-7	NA	TGCGCCAGCAGCTCGGAGGGACAGGGCTACGAGCAGTACTTC	CASSSEGQGYEQYF
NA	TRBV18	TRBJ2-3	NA	TGTGCCAGCTCACCACTTACGAACACAGATACGCAGTATTTT	CASSPLTNTDTQYF
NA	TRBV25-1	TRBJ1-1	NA	TGTGCCAGCAGCTTCGACAGTGAATATACTGAAGCTTTCTTT	CASSFDSEYTEAFF
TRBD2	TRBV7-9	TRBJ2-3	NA	TGTGCCAGCAGCACCGGGACTAGCGGGCCTACTGCCACGGGGGATACGCAGTATTTT	CASSTGTSGPTATGDTQYF
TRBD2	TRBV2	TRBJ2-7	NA	TGTGCCAGCAGTTCAATGTGGCGGGGGGACTACGAGCAGTACTTC	CASSSMWRGDYEQYF
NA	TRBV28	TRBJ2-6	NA	TGTGCCAGCAGGGAATCAAGGGCTGGGGCCAACGTCCTGACTTTC	CASRESRAGANVLTF
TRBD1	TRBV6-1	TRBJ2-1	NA	TGTGCCAGCAGTGGAGGGACAGGCGACTCCTACAATGAGCAGTTCTTC	CASSGGTGDSYNEQFF
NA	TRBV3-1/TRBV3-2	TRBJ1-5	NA	TGTGCCAGCACCCTTGGGGCCGCGGGGCCCCAGCATTTT	CASTLGAAGPQHF
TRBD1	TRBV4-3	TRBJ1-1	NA	TGCGCCAGCAGCCGCGGACAGGGGGATTTCACTGAAGCTTTCTTT	CASSRGQGDFTEAFF
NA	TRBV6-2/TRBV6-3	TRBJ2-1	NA	TGTGCCAGCAGTTACGGTGGGGGCCTGGGAGAGCAGTTCTTC	CASSYGGGLGEQFF
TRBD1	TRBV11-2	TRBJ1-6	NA	TGTGCCAGCAGCACTCGACGACAGGGAATAGGTTCACCCCTCCACTTT	CASSTRRQGIGSPLHF
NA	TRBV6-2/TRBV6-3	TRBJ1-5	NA	TGTGCCAGCAGTTACACGGGGTCCAATCAGCCCCAGCATTTT	CASSYTGSNQPQHF
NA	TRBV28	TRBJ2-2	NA	TGTGCCAGCAGTATACCGACGGAAAGTTCCACCGGGGAGCTGTTTTTT	CASSIPTESSTGELFF
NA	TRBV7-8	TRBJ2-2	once	TGTGCCAGCAGCCCACCTTCCAGGGCCGGGGAGCTGTTTTTT	CASSPPSRAGELFF
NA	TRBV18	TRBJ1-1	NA	TGTGCCAGCTCACATAATCCTGGATTACAGGGCCGGGCTTTCTTT	CASSHNPGLQGRAFF
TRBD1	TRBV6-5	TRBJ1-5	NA	TGTGCCAGCATACGGGACAGGCGTAGCAATCAGCCCCAGCATTTT	CASIRDRRSNQPQHF
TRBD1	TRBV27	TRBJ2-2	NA	TGTGCCAGCAGGACTCTTCCGGGACAGGGGGCGCTTGGGAACACCGGGGAGCTGTTTTTT	CASRTLPGQGALGNTGELFF